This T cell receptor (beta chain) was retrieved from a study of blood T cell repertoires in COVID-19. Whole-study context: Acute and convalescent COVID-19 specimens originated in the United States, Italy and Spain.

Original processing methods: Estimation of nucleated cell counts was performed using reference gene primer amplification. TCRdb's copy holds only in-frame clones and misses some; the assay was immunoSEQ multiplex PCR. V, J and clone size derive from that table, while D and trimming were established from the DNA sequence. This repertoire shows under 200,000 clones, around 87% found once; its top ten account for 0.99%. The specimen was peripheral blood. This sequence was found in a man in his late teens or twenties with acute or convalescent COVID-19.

The DNA of the CDR3 is TGTGCCAGCAGTGAACAGGCCAATCAGCCCCAGCATTTT. The encoded protein is CASSEQANQPQHF. The chain couples TRBV2 to TRBJ1-5; no firm D call. The V end was cut by 2 bases, the J end by 3 bases, with 5 bases between. Germline V lookup: CDR1 SNHLY, CDR2 FYNNEI. This CDR3 has 13 amino acids.